This T cell receptor beta chain was captured by sequencing in a study of response to subunit inactivated influenza vaccine. The CDR3 is 18 amino acids. V lost 0 bases to trimming and J lost 2 bases; unmatched junction nucleotides: 10. The V gene's germline CDR1 is DFQATT and CDR2 SNEGSKA (reference sequence). TCRdb re-analysed the RT-PCR reads in MiXCR, keeping a single row per CDR3 protein. The sample has some 540,000 distinct CDR3 sequences; 20% to 25% are singletons. These data were also reused for a study on T cells expressing NK-cell markers. That report adds: A 5'RACE template switching approach incorporating UMIs was used to make TCR beta cDNA. Whether expanded NKG2C+ T cell clones were HCMV specific stayed uncertain.

This material consisted of CD4+ T cells sorted from PBMCs, taken about 13 days after vaccination. The sequence derives from a man aged 45-65 years who received an inactivated influenza vaccine. The V call is TRBV20-1, the J call TRBJ2-3, with 11 positions matching TRBD2. The CDR3 DNA sequence: TGCAGTGCTAGAGATTCGCGCCTAGCGGGAGGCCCCACAGATACGCAGTATTTT. Translated, it gives CSARDSRLAGGPTDTQYF.